This passage covers 18 T cell receptor beta chains from one sample sequenced in a study of T cell clones after liver transplantation. Clones were sequenced by immunoSEQ multiplex PCR, and TCRdb holds only the in-frame ones, with some missing. The data show 15,000 to 20,000 clones, 80% seen once. This specimen was CD8+ T cells from blood, taken around 50 months after liver transplant. The origin of the receptors is a human patient who received a liver transplant. Some T cells may arise from the graft donor.

The chain recombines TRBV27 with TRBJ2-5; tentatively, D is TRBD2 (6 bases). The CDR3 is made up of 16 amino acids. From germline, CDR1 is MNHEY and CDR2 SMNVEV (reference sequence). Trimming shortened V by 5 bases and J by 3 bases, and 19 bases separated the two germline ends. CDR3 protein: CASSPTARGTEETQYF. DNA of the CDR3: TGTGCCAGCAGTCCAACCGCCCGCGGGACTGAAGAGACCCAGTACTTC.

CDR3 DNA sequence: TGTGCCACCAGCAGAGATCGGGGTACCAGCTCCTACAATGAGCAGTTCTTC. Amino acid sequence: CATSRDRGTSSYNEQFF. The chain links TRBV15 to TRBJ2-1; a possible D gene is TRBD2 (5 bases). The ends were cut back, 0 bases at V and 0 bases at J, with 12 bases in the middle. Germline lookup yields CDR1 LNHNV and CDR2 YYDKDF (reference sequence). The CDR3 has 17 amino acids.

The chain employs TRBV9 and TRBJ1-1; D might be TRBD1 (6 bases). Germline lookup yields CDR1 SGDLS and CDR2 YYNGEE. Trimming stripped 4 bases from V and 1 base from J, with 14 bases between. The CDR3 is 15 residues long. As DNA, the CDR3 is TGTGCCAGCAGCAGGGCCGACAGGCAGAACACTGAAGCTTTCTTT. It translates to CASSRADRQNTEAFF.

This rearrangement joins TRBV19 to TRBJ1-5; D is undetermined. This CDR3 region has 13 residues. V was pared by 2 bases and J by 4 bases, with 6 bases between. Germline V gene lookup returns CDR1 LNHDA and CDR2 SQIVND (reference sequence). CDR3: CASSIPTNQPQHF. In DNA form, the CDR3 reads TGTGCCAGTAGTATACCAACGAATCAGCCCCAGCATTTT.

The chain is built from TRBV14 and TRBJ2-7, with D uncertain. Germline CDR1 is SGHDN and CDR2 is FVKESK. V lost 4 bases and J lost 6, with 13 bases in between. This CDR3 has 13 amino acids. The CDR3 bases are TGTGCCAGCAGCCTGGCTCCTAAATCCGAGCAGTACTTC. Encoded protein: CASSLAPKSEQYF. Based on the CDR3 plus reference TRBV14 and TRBJ2-7, the full variable domain is EAGVTQFPSHSVIEKGQTVTLRCDPISGHDNLYWYRRVMGKEIKFLLHFVKESKQDESGMPNNRFLAERTGGTYSTLKVQPAELEDSGVYFCASSLAPKSEQYFGPGTRLTVT.

This clone was detected only once. The V and J genes are TRBV27 and TRBJ2-7; possible D gene TRBD1, 6 bases. V lost 4 bases to trimming and J lost 1 base, with 11 bases between them. Germline V gives CDR1 MNHEY, CDR2 SMNVEV (reference sequence). CDR3 length: 14 amino acids. CDR3 sequence reads: CASSSTGTSYEQYF. As DNA, the CDR3 is TGTGCCAGCAGTTCGACCGGGACATCCTACGAGCAGTACTTC.

The chain recombines TRBV9 with TRBJ1-3, with D possibly matching TRBD1 (5 bases). This CDR3 comprises 15 residues. V dropped 0 bases and J dropped 0 bases, with 7 bases sitting between them. Germline-derived CDR1 and CDR2 are SGDLS and YYNGEE. CDR3 loop: CASSVAQGSGNTIYF. Here the CDR3 DNA reads TGTGCCAGCAGCGTAGCTCAGGGCTCTGGAAACACCATATATTTT.

The chain uses TRBV4-3 and TRBJ2-7, with a possible D match to TRBD1 (6 bases). The CDR3 extends over 14 amino acids. V was cut by 1 base and J by 3 bases, with 10 bases left in between. Per germline, CDR1 LGHNA and CDR2 YSLEER. CDR3 loop: CASSQGGQNYEQYF. The CDR3 DNA reads TGCGCCAGCAGCCAAGGGGGACAAAACTACGAGCAGTACTTC.

To note about this clone: It is likely a read error: a sequence one base away is far more abundant. The V and J genes are TRBV7-9 and TRBJ2-2; no clear D. V lost 3 bases and J lost 5, with 4 bases in between. This CDR3 is built from 12 residues. CDR1 and CDR2 from the germline V gene are SEHNR and FQNEAQ (reference sequence). The CDR3 DNA sequence: TGTGCCAGCAGCTTGGAGACCGGGGAGCTGTTTTTT. This gives the protein CASSLETGELFF.

CDR3 coding DNA: TGTGCCAGCAGCCCCTCGACAGGGGAAACTAACTATGGCTACACCTTC. Its translation: CASSPSTGETNYGYTF. The chain uses TRBV27 and TRBJ1-2, with 8 bases fitting TRBD1. CDR1 is MNHEY, CDR2 SMNVEV, per germline (reference sequence). The CDR3 is 16 amino acids. V was clipped by 6 bases and J by 0 bases; unmatched bases: 9.

This clone appeared a few times. The chain is built from TRBV14 and TRBJ2-7; D unresolved. The CDR3 totals 13 residues. Looked up from germline, CDR1 is SGHDN and CDR2 is FVKESK. V shed 3 bases and J shed 4 bases, with 10 bases lying between them. CDR3 nucleotides: TGTGCCAGCAGCCAGGACCTAAGGTACGAGCAGTACTTC. Encoded protein: CASSQDLRYEQYF.

The chain has TRBV6-5 and TRBJ2-3; D is unclear. Germline V CDR1 and CDR2: MNHEY, SVGAGI. Trimming removed 0 bases from V and 6 bases from J, with 4 bases in between. This CDR3 region has 12 residues. The CDR3 sequence: CASSYSMDTQYF. CDR3 DNA sequence: TGTGCCAGCAGTTACTCGATGGATACGCAGTATTTT.

DNA for the CDR3: TGTGCCAGCAGCCACCGGACCGGAGCGGGTGGCTACACCTTC. Translated, it gives CASSHRTGAGGYTF. The chain has TRBV6-8 and TRBJ1-2; no reliable D call. V lost 6 bases to trimming and J lost 7 bases, with 18 bases between them. This CDR3 comprises 14 residues. Germline assignment: CDR1 MNHGY and CDR2 SAAAGT.

The chain employs TRBV5-1 and TRBJ2-7; 12 bases agree with TRBD1. Germline CDR1 reads SGHRS; CDR2 reads YFSETQ. V gave up 2 bases and J gave up 5 bases; unmatched junction bases: 2. The CDR3 has 14 residues. CDR3 sequence reads: CASSFGTGGHEQYF. Written as DNA, the CDR3 is TGCGCCAGCAGCTTCGGGACAGGGGGCCACGAGCAGTACTTC.

This chain links TRBV21-1 with TRBJ1-5. TRBV21-1 is annotated as a pseudogene. The CDR3 runs to 17 residues. The CDR3 region has the DNA TGTGCCAGCAGTCTGGCTATACTACATTGGCATCATCAGCCCCAGCATTTT. Protein sequence: CASSLAILHWHHQPQHF.

This chain uses TRBV5-6 with TRBJ2-7; no firm D call. The CDR3 length is 13 residues. The germline gives CDR1 SGHDT, CDR2 YYEEEE. V was cut by 2 bases and J by 1 base, with 7 bases left in between. The CDR3 DNA reads TGTGCCAGCAGCTTTGCACCTTCCTACGAGCAGTACTTC. Translation gives CASSFAPSYEQYF.

The rearrangement links TRBV10-3 to TRBJ2-7; tentatively, D is TRBD1 (5 bases). The V gene lost 2 bases and the J gene lost 4 bases, with 9 bases spanning the gap. Germline V CDR1 and CDR2: ENHRY, SYGVKD. This CDR3 contains 13 residues. The CDR3 DNA sequence: TGTGCCATCAGTGAGACCTCAGGGTACGAGCAGTACTTC. It encodes CAISETSGYEQYF.

This sequence joins TRBV6-6 and TRBJ1-4; 7 bases fit TRBD1. This CDR3 comprises 15 residues. Per the germline V gene, CDR1 is MNHNY and CDR2 is SVGAGI (reference sequence). After removal of 5 bases from V and 12 bases from J, the junction contained 15 bases not matched to a gene. The CDR3 DNA follows: TGTGCCAGCAGTGGGGGACAGTTTGGTTTTTCGGAACTGTTTTTT. It is translated as CASSGGQFGFSELFF.